This TCR beta chain was sequenced during a study of T cell repertoires in cytomegalovirus infection. Study summary: Public TCR beta signature analysis indicated the presence of both CMV infection and matching HLA type.

The trim removed 6 bases at V and 3 bases at J, leaving 5 bases unmatched. Germline V gene sequence: CDR1 SEHNR, CDR2 FQNEAQ (reference sequence). The CDR3 covers 15 residues. General observations from the study: Summed frequency of shared TCR beta families picked out CMV carriers who also had the relevant HLA. HLA-C-restricted CMV-specific TCR beta clonotypes prevailed in the ex vivo response.

This clonotype has only a few counts. Its antigen remains unknown. A single record per CDR3 protein comes from TCRdb applying MiXCR to the reads. This sample carries approximately 590,000 distinct CDR3 sequences, approximately 40% of them seen once, and the ten largest clones take around 48%. Sample: cultured PBMCs, taken from culture after CMV antigen stimulation. The origin of this receptor is a human donor in good health (CMV status not recorded). Some clones in this sample may be carry-over from other donors' samples. The rearrangement links TRBV7-9 to TRBJ2-3, with 11 positions matching TRBD1. This CDR3 reads CASSNGDRGTDTQYF. The CDR3 nucleotides read TGTGCCAGCAGTAACGGGGACAGGGGGACAGATACGCAGTATTTT.